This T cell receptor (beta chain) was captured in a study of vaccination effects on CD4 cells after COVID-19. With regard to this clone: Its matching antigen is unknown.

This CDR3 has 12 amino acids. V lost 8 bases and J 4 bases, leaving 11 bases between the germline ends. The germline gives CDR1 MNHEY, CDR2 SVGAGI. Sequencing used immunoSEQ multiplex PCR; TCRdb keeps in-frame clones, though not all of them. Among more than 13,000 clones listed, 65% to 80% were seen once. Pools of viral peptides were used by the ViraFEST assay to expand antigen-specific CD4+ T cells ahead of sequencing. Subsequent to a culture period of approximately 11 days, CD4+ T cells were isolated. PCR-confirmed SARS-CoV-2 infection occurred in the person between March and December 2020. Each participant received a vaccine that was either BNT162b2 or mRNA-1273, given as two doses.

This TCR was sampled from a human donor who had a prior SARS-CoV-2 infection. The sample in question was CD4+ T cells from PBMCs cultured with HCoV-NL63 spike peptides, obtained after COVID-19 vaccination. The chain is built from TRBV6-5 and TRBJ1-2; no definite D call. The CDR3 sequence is CASAWGSYGYTF. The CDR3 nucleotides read TGTGCCAGCGCCTGGGGTTCCTATGGCTACACCTTC.